This T cell receptor (beta chain) was retrieved from a study of beta chain features in type 1 diabetes. Overall study context: Similarity in age, gender and cell yields was seen between patients and healthy donors. The study, taken as a whole, reports: People with Type 1 diabetes carried modestly yet significantly shorter TCRB CDR3s in all four CD4+ subsets.

What was sequenced were expressed TCRB transcripts, since all of the isolated RNA had been reverse transcribed. Clones were read by immunoSEQ multiplex PCR, and TCRdb kept only the in-frame ones, dropping some. Of a few hundred thousand clones listed, roughly an eighth are singletons. Sorting that relied on CD45RO/CCR7/CD25/CD127/CD95/CD27 yielded CD4+ naive, central memory, regulatory and stem cell-like memory cells. To note about this clone: Antigen: not known.

The sequenced sample was naive CD4+ T cells from blood. This TCR was recovered from a young man in good health.

The CDR3 spells CASSSPPYGGDEAFF. CDR3 DNA: TGTGCCAGCAGTAGCCCACCCTATGGCGGGGATGAAGCTTTCTTT. The rearrangement joins TRBV28 to TRBJ1-1; D remains unclear. The CDR3 runs 15 residues. Deletions cut 5 bases from V and 7 bases from J, with 20 bases between. CDR1 and CDR2 (germline): MDHEN, SYDVKM.